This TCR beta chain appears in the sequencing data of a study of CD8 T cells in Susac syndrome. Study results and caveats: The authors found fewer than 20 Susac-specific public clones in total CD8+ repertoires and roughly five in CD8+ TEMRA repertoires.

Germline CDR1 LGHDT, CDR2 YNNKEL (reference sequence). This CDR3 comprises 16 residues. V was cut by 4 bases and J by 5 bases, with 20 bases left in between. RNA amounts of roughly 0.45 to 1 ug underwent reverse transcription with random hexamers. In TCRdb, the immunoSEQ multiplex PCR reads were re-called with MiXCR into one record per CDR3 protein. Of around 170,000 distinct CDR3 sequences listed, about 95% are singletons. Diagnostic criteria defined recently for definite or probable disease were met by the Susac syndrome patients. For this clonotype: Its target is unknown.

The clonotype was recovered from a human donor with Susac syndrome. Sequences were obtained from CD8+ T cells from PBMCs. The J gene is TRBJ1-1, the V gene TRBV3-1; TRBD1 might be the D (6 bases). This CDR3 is CASSPKTGTLLTEAFF. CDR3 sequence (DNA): TGTGCCAGCAGCCCTAAGACCGGGACACTTTTAACTGAAGCTTTCTTT.